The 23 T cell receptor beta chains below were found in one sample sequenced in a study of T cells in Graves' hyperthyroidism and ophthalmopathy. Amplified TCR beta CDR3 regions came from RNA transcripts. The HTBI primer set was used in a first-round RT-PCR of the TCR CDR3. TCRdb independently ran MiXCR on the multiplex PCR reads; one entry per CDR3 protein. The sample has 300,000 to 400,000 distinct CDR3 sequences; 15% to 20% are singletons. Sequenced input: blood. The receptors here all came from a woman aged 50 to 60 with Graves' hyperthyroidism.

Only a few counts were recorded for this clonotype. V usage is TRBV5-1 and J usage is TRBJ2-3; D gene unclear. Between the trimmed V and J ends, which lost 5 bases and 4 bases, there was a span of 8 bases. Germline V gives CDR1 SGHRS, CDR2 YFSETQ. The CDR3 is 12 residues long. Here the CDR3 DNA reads TGCGCCAGCAGATTAGCTGCAGATACGCAGTATTTT. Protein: CASRLAADTQYF.

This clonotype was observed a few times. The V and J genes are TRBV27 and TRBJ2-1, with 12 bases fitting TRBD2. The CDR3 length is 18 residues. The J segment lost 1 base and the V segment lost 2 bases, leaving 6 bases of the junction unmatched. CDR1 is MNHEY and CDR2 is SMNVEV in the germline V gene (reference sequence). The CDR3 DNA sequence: TGTGCCAGCAGTTTACGACTAGCGGGAGTTGGGTCCTACAATGAGCAGTTCTTC. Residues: CASSLRLAGVGSYNEQFF.

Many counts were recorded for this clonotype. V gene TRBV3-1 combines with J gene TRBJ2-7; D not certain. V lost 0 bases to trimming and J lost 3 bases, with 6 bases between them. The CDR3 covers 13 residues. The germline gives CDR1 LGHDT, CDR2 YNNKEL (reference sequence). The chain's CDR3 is CASSQEAIYEQYF. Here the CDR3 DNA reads TGTGCCAGCAGCCAAGAGGCGATCTACGAGCAGTACTTC.

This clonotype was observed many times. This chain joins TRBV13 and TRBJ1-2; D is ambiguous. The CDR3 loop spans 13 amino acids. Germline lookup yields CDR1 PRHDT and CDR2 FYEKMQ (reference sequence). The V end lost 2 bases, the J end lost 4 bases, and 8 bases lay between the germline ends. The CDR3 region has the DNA TGTGCCAGCAGCTTACGGGGAACCTATGGCTACACCTTC. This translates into CASSLRGTYGYTF. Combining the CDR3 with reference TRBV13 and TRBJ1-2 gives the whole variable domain AAGVIQSPRHLIKEKRETATLKCYPIPRHDTVYWYQQGPGQDPQFLISFYEKMQSDKGSIPDRFSAQQFSDYHSELNMSSLELGDSALYFCASSLRGTYGYTFGSGTRLTVV.

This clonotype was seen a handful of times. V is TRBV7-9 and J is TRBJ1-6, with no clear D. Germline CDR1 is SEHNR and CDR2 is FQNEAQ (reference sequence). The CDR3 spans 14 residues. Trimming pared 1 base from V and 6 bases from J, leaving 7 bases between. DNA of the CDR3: TGTGCCAGCAGCTTAGGCATAGGTAATTCACCCCTCCACTTT. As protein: CASSLGIGNSPLHF.

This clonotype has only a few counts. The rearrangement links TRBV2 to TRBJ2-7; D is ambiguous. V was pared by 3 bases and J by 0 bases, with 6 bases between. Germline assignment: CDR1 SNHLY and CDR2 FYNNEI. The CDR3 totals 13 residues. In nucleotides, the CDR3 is TGTGCCAGCAGTGAGTCGAGCTCCTACGAGCAGTACGTC. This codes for CASSESSSYEQYV.

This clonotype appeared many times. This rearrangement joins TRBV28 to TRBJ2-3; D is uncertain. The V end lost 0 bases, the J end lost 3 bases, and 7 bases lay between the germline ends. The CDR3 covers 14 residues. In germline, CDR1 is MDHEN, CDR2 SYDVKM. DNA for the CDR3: TGTGCCAGCAGTTTATGGGGTGGAACAGATACGCAGTATTTT. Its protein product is CASSLWGGTDTQYF.

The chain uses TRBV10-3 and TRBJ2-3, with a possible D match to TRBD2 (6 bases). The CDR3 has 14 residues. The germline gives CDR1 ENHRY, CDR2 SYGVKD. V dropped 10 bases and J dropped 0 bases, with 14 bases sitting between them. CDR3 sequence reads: CATQGGTSTDTQYF. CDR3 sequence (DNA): TGTGCCACCCAGGGAGGAACTAGCACAGATACGCAGTATTTT.

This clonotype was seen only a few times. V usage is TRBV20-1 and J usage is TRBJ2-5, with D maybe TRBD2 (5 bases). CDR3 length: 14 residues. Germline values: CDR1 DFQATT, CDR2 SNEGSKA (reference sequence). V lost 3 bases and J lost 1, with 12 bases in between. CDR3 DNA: TGCAGTGCTAGCTTCGGGGTTGCCCAAGAGACCCAGTACTTC. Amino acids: CSASFGVAQETQYF.

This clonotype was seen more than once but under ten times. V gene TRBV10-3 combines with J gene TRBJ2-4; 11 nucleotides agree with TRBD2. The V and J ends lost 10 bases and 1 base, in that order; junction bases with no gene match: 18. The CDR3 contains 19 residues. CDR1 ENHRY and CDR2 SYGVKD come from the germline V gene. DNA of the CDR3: TGTGCCACCGGGCGTCCGGGACTAGCGGACCCCGGGGCCAAAAACATTCAGTACTTC. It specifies CATGRPGLADPGAKNIQYF.

CDR3 in amino acids: CAISSPGTGSGELFF. CDR3 in DNA: TGTGCCATCAGTTCCCCCGGGACAGGGTCCGGGGAGCTGTTTTTT. The rearrangement joins TRBV10-3 to TRBJ2-2; 9 nucleotides line up with TRBD1. Trimming at V came to 5 bases and at J to 6 bases, leaving 7 bases not matched to a gene. The CDR3 has 15 amino acids. Germline lookup yields CDR1 ENHRY and CDR2 SYGVKD.

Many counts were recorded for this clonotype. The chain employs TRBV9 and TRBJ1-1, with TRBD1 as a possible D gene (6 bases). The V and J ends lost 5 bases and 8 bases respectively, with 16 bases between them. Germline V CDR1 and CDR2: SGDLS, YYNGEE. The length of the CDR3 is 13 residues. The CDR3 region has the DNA TGTGCCAGCAGGTCCGAAGGGGGAAGCGAAGCTTTCTTT. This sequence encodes CASRSEGGSEAFF.

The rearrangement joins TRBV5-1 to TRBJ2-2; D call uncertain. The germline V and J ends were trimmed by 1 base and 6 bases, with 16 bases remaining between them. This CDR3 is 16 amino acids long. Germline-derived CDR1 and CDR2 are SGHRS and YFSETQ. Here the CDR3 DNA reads TGCGCCAGCAGCTTGTATCTGGGATCAGACGCCGGGGAGCTGTTTTTT. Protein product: CASSLYLGSDAGELFF.

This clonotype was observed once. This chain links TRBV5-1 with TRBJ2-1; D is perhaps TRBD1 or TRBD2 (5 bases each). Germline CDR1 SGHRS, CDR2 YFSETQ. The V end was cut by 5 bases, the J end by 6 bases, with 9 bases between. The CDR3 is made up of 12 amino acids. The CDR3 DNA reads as TGCGCCAGCAGTGGGACCGGCAATGAGCAGTTCTTC. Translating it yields CASSGTGNEQFF.

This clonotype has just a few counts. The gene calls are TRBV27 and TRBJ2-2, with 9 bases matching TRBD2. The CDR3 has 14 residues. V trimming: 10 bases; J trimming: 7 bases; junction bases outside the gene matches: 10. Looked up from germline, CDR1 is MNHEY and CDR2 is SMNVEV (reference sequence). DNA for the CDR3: TGTGCCACCCAGTCCAGCGGGGGGATCGGGGAGCTGTTTTTT. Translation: CATQSSGGIGELFF.

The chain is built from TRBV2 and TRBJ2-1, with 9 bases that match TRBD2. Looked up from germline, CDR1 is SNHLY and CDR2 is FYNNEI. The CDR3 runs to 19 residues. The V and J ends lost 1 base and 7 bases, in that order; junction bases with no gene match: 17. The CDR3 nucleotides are TGTGCCAGCAGTGAAGAGGCCGGGGGGGGGCGGGGGGGACAGAATGAGCAGTTCTTC. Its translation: CASSEEAGGGRGGQNEQFF.

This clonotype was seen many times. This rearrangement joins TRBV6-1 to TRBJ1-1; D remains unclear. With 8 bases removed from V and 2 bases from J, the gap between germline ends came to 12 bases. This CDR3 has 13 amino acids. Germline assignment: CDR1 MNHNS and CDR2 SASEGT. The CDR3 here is CASVFGFNTEAFF. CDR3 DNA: TGTGCCAGCGTGTTTGGGTTCAACACTGAAGCTTTCTTT.

The CDR3 DNA reads TGTGCCAGCAGTGCCTCCTCCGGGACAGGTTATGATGGCTACACCTTC. Protein: CASSASSGTGYDGYTF. The rearrangement uses TRBV27 and TRBJ1-2, with TRBD1 matching 8 bases. The junction had 14 bases not matched to a gene; V was cut back by 5 bases and J by 6 bases. CDR3 length: 16 amino acids. Germline V gene sequence: CDR1 MNHEY, CDR2 SMNVEV (reference sequence).

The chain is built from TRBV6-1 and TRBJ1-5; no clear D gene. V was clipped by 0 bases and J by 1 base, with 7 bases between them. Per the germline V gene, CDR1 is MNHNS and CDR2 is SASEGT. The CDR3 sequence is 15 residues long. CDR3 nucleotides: TGTGCCAGCAGTGAAGCACCCCCGAGCAATCAGCCCCAGCATTTT. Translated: CASSEAPPSNQPQHF.

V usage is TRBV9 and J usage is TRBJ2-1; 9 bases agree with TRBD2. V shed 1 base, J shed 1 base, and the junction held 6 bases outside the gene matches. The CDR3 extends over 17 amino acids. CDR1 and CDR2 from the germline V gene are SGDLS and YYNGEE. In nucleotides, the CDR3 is TGTGCCAGCAGCGTACTAGGCGGGGGGGGATCCTACAATGAGCAGTTCTTC. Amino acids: CASSVLGGGGSYNEQFF.

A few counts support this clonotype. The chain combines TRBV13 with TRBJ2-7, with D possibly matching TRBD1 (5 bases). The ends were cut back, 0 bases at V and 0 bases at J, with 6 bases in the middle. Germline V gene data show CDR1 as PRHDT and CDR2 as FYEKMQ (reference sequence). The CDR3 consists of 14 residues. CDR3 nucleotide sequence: TGTGCCAGCAGCTTAGGGGACAACTCCTACGAGCAGTACGTC. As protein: CASSLGDNSYEQYV.

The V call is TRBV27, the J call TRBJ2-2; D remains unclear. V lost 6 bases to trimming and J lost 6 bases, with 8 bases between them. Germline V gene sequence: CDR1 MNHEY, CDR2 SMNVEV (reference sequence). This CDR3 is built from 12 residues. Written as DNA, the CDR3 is TGTGCCAGCAGGAGAGGCTCCGGGGAGCTGTTTTTT. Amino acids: CASRRGSGELFF.

In nucleotides, the CDR3 is TGCGCCAGCAGCCAAGATCAGCTAGGGTCGACCGGGGAGCTGTTTTTT. Translated, it gives CASSQDQLGSTGELFF. The rearrangement uses TRBV4-1 and TRBJ2-2; D call uncertain. The CDR3 runs to 16 residues. In germline, CDR1 is MGHRA, CDR2 YSYEKL. The ends were cut back, 0 bases at V and 5 bases at J, with 13 bases in the middle.